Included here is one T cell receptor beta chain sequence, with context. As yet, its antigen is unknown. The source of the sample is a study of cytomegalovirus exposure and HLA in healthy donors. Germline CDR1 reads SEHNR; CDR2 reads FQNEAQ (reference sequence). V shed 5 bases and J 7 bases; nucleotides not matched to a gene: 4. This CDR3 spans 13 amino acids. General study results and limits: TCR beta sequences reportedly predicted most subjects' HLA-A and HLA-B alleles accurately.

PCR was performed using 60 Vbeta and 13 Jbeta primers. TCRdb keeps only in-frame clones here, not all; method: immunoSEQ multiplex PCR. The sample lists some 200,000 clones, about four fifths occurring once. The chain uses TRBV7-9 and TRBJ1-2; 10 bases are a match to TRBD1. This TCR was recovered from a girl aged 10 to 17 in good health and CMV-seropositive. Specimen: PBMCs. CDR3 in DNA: TGTGCCAGCAGCAACGACAGGGGGCCTGGCTACACCTTC. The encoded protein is CASSNDRGPGYTF. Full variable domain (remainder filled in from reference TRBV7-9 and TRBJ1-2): DTGVSQNPRHKITKRGQNVTFRCDPISEHNRLYWYRQTLGQGPEFLTYFQNEAQLEKSRLLSDRFSAERPKGSFSTLEIQRTEQGDSAMYLCASSNDRGPGYTFGSGTRLTVV.